This T cell receptor beta chain appears in the sequencing data of a study of OX40 agonist ivuxolimab in advanced cancers. With regard to the full study: Ivuxolimab, which targeted the costimulatory receptor OX40 (CD134), was an agonistic, fully human IgG2 monoclonal antibody. Intravenous ivuxolimab was administered to patients every 2 weeks at six dose levels: 0.01, 0.1, 0.3, 1.5, 3 and 10 mg/kg. Among the roughly 50 dose-escalation patients, around 20 had hepatocellular carcinoma, approximately 15 melanoma, 9 renal cell carcinoma and 9 head and neck cancer. The dose-escalation cohort was roughly 83% male with a mean age of around 62 years, ranging from 23 to 79. Patients were allowed to have had prior anti-PD-1, anti-PD-L1 or anti-CTLA-4 therapy, and 40% of the dose-escalation patients had previously received checkpoint inhibitors. Partial responses were achieved by three dose-escalation patients, of whom one had hepatocellular carcinoma and two had cutaneous melanoma. The point of sequencing TCRbeta in the periphery was to test whether ivuxolimab changed TCR sequence diversity and drove clonal T-cell expansion. The monotherapy dose-escalation portion (N of about 50 patients) of the phase I ivuxolimab trial is reported in the paper.

Genomic DNA was isolated from the sorted cells so that the TCRbeta CDR3 region could be sequenced. The immunoSEQ Assay was used for sequencing of TCRbeta CDR3 regions. TCRdb provides this immuneACCESS table in a form limited to in-frame rearrangements. Some clones are lacking; in checked studies, under half of them reflect an unresolved V gene, and why the rest are absent is not known. The sample table shows some 85,000 clones, and more than 70% are seen once. More than 0.65% of the sample lies in the top ten. Broad study findings and their caveats: After ivuxolimab, CD8+ T cells had more expanded clones than CD4+ T cells on average. Antigen specificity was not determined for the clonally expanded peripheral T cells. Low levels of normalized T-cell clonal expansion were also seen in some patients who did not respond. In partial responders in the 0.1-3.0 mg/kg groups, normalized peripheral clonal expansion was found to be among the lowest, especially among CD8+ T cells. At doses of 0.1 to 3.0 mg/kg, clonal expansion of both CD4+ and CD8+ T cells in blood was seen between baseline and week 6.

Regarding this clone: The specificity of this receptor is unknown. The sample holds no much larger clone one base away, and base qualities are not on file.

Patients with autoimmune disease history or receiving systemic immunosuppression were excluded from the trial. Peripheral blood for TCR sequencing was collected from all dose cohorts at baseline, on cycle 4 day 1, and on cycle 7 day 1. Samples were obtained from an open-label, multicenter, first-in-human phase I dose-escalation trial of ivuxolimab. Adults with locally advanced or metastatic melanoma, renal cell, hepatocellular, or head and neck squamous cell carcinoma were enrolled in the trial. CD4+ and CD8+ T cells were sorted separately from peripheral blood before TCR sequencing. The CDR3 contains 12 residues, cysteine and phenylalanine counted. Only the CDR3 region is kept as DNA, spanning 36 bases read in frame from base 1. Cut back by 1 base and 4 bases, the V and J ends lie 4 bases apart. The germline V gene specifies MDHEN as CDR1 and SYDVKM as CDR2.

The chain uses TRBV28 and TRBJ1-1, with the D gene uncertain. The material sequenced was CD4+ or CD8+ T cells sorted from blood, taken in a trial of the OX40 agonist ivuxolimab. The receptor was derived from an adult with an advanced solid tumor such as melanoma, head and neck, liver or kidney cancer. The DNA reads as follows: TGTGCCAGCAGTTTATATGGCACTGAAGCTTTCTTT. This translates into CASSLYGTEAFF.